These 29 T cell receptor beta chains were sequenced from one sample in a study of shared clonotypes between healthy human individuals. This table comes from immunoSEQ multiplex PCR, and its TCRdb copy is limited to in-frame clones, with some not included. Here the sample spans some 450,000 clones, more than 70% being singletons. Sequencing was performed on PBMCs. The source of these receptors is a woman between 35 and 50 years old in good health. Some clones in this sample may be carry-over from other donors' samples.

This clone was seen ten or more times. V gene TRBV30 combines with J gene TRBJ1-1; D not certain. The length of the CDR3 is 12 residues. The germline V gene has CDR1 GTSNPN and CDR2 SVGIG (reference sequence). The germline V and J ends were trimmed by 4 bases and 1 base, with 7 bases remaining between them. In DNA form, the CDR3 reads TGTGCCTGGATGGGTGGGAACACTGAAGCTTTCTTT. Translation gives CAWMGGNTEAFF.

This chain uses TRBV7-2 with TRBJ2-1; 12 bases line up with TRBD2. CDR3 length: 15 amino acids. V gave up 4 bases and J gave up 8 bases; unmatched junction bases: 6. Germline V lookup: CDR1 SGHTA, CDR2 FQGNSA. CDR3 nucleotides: TGTGCCAGCAGCTCCCGGACTAGCGGGATCGATGAGCAGTTCTTC. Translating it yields CASSSRTSGIDEQFF.

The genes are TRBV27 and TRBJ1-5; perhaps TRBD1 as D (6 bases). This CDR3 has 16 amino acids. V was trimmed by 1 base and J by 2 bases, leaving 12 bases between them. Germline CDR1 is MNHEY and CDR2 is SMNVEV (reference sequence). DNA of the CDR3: TGTGCCAGCAGTTTATGGGGGGCTGAGGGCAATCAGCCCCAGCATTTT. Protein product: CASSLWGAEGNQPQHF.

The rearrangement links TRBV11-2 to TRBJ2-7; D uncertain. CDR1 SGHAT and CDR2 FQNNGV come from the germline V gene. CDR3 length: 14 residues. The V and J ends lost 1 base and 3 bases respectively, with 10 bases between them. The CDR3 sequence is CASSLVTPDYEQYF. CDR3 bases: TGTGCCAGCAGCTTAGTGACTCCCGACTACGAGCAGTACTTC.

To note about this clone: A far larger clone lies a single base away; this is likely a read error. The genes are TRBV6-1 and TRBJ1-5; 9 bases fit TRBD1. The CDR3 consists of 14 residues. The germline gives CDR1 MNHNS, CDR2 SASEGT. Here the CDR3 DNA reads TGTGCCAGCAGACAGGGGGCTGGCAATCAGCCCCAGCGTTTT. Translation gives CASRQGAGNQPQRF.

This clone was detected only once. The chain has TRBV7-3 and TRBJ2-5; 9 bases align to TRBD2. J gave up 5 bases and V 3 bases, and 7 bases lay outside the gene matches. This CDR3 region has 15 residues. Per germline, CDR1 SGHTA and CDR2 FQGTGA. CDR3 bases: TGTGCCAGCAGCTTCTCCGGGACTAGCATGGAGACCCAGTACTTC. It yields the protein CASSFSGTSMETQYF.

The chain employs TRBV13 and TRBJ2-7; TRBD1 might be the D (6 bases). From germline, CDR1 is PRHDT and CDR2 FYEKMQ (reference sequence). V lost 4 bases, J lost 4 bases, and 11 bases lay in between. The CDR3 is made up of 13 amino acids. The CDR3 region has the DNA TGTGCCAGCAGCTCCGGACAGAAATACGAGCAGTACTTC. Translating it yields CASSSGQKYEQYF.

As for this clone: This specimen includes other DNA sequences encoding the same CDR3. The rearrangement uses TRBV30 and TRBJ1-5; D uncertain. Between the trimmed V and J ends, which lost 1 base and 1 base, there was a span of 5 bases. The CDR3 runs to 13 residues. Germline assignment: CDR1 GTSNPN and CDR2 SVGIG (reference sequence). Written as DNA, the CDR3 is TGTGCCTGGAGTGGCGGGAGCAATCAGCCCCAGCATTTT. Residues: CAWSGGSNQPQHF.

DNA for the CDR3: TGTGCCAGCAGCTTAGATGCGGGAGGTCGCACAGATACGCAGTATTTT. Residues: CASSLDAGGRTDTQYF. This sequence joins TRBV13 and TRBJ2-3, with TRBD2 matching over 8 bases. CDR1 is PRHDT and CDR2 is FYEKMQ in the germline V gene (reference sequence). This CDR3 contains 16 residues. J gave up 1 base and V 1 base, and 4 bases lay outside the gene matches.

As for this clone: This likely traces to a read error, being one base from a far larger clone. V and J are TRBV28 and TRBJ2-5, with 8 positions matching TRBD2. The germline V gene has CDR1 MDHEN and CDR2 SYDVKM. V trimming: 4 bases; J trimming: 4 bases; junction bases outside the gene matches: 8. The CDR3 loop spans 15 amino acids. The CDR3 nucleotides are TGTGCCAGCAGTTCGGAGCGGGGGTATACAGAGACCCAGTACTTC. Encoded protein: CASSSERGYTETQYF.

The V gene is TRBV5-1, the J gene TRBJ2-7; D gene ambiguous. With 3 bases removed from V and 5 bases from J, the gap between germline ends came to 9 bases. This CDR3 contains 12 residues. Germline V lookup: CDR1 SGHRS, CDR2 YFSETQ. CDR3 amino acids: CASSYSADEQYF. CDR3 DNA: TGCGCCAGCAGCTACAGTGCGGACGAGCAGTACTTC.

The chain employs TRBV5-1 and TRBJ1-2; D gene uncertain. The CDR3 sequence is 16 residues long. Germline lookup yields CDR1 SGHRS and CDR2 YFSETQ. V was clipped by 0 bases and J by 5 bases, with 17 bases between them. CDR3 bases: TGCGCCAGCAGCTTGGTCGGTGGAACCCTGAAGTATGGCTACACCTTC. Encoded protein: CASSLVGGTLKYGYTF.

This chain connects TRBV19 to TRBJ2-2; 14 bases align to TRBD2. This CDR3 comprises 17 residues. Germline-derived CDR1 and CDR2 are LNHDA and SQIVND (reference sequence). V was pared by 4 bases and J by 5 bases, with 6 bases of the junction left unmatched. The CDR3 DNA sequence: TGTGCCAGTAGTAAGGGACTAGCGGGAGTCGGGACCGGGGAGCTGTTTTTT. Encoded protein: CASSKGLAGVGTGELFF.

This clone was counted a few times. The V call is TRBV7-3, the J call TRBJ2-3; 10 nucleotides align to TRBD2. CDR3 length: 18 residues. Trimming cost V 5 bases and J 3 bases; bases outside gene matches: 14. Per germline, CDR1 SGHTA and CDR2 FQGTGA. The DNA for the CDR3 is TGTGCCAGCAGCCCTAGTGGGCTAGCGGGAGTTCAGACAGATACGCAGTATTTT. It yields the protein CASSPSGLAGVQTDTQYF.

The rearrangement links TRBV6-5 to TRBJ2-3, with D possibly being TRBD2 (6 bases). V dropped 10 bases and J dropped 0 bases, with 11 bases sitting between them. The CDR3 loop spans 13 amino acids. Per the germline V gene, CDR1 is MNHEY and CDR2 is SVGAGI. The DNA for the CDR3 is TGTGCCACCCACAGCGGGAGCACAGATACGCAGTATTTT. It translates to CATHSGSTDTQYF.

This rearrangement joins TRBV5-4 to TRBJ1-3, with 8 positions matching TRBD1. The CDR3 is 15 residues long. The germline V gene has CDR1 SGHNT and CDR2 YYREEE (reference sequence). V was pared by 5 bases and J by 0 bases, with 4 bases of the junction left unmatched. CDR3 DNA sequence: TGTGCCAGCAGTAAGACAGGGGTCTCTGGAAACACCATATATTTT. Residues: CASSKTGVSGNTIYF.

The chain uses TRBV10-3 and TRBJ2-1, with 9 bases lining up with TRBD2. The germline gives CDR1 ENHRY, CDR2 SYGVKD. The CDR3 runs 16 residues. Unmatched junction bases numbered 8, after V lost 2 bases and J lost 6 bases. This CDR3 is CAISETLAGGINEQFF. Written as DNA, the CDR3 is TGTGCCATCAGTGAGACGTTGGCGGGAGGGATCAATGAGCAGTTCTTC.

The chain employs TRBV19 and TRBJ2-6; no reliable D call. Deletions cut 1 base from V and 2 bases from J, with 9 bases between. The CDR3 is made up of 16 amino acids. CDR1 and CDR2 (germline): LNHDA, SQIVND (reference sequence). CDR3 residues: CASSIVGVAGANVLTF. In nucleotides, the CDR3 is TGTGCCAGTAGTATAGTTGGTGTTGCTGGGGCCAACGTCCTGACTTTC.

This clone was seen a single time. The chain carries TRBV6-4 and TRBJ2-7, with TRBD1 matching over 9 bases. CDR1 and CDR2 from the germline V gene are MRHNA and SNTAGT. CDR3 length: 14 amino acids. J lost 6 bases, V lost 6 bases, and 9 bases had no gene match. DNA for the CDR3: TGTGCCAGCAGCCCCCGGACAGGGGTTGGCGAGCAGTACTTC. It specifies CASSPRTGVGEQYF.

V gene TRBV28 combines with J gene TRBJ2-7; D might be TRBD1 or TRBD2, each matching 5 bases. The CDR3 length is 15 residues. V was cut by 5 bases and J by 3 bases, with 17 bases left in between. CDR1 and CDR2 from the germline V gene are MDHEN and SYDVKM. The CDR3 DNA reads TGTGCCAGCAGTCCAGGGACCTTCCGGGGCTACGAGCAGTACTTC. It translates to CASSPGTFRGYEQYF.

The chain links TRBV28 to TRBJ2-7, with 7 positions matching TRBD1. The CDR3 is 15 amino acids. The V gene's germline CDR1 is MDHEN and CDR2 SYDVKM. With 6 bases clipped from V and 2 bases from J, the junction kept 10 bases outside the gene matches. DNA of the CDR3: TGTGCCAGCAGCCCATTACTGGGACAGACCTACGAGCAGTACTTC. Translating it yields CASSPLLGQTYEQYF.

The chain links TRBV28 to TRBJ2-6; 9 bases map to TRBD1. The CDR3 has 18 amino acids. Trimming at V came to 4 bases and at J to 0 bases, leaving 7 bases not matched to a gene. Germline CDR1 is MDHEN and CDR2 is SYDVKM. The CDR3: CASSSHGDRVSGANVLTF. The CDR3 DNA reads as TGTGCCAGCAGTTCTCACGGGGACAGGGTCTCTGGGGCCAACGTCCTGACTTTC.

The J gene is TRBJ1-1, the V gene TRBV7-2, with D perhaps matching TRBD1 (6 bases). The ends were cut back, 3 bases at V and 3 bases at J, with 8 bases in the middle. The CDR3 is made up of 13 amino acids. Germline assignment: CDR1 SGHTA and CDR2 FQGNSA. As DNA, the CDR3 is TGTGCCAGCAGCTTTGGACAGTACACTGAAGCTTTCTTT. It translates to CASSFGQYTEAFF.

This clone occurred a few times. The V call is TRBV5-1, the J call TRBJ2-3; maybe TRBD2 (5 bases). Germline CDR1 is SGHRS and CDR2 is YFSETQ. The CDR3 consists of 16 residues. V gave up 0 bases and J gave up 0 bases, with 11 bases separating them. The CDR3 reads CASSLVGSSSTDTQYF. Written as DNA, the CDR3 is TGCGCCAGCAGCTTGGTGGGGAGTTCTAGCACAGATACGCAGTATTTT.

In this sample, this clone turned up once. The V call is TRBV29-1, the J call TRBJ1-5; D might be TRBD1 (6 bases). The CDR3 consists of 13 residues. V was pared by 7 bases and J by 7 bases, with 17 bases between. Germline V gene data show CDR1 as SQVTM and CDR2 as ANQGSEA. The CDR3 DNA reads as TGCAGCGCCGGAGAGGGGGATCACCAGCCCCAGCATTTT. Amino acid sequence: CSAGEGDHQPQHF.

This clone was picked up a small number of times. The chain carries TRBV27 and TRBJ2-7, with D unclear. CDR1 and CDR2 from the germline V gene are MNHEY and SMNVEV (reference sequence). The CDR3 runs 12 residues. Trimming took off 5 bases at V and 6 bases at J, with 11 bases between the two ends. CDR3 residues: CASSSALGEQYF. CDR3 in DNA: TGTGCCAGCAGTAGCGCGTTGGGCGAGCAGTACTTC.

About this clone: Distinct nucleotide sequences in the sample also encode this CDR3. The CDR3 DNA is TGTGCCAGCTCACCCGGGACCTCCAACTATGGCTACACCTTC. Its translation is CASSPGTSNYGYTF. This chain links TRBV18 with TRBJ1-2; tentative D call: TRBD1 (5 bases). Trimming took off 3 bases at V and 2 bases at J, with 10 bases between the two ends. Germline V lookup: CDR1 KGHSH, CDR2 LQKENI. CDR3 length: 14 amino acids.

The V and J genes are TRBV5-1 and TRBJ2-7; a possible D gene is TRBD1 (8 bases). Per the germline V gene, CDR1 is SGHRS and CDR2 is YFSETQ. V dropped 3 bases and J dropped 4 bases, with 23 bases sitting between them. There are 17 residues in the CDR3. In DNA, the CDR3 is TGCGCCAGCAGCTCGCCAGATAACAGGGGGGGAAGGTACGAGCAGTACTTC. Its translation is CASSSPDNRGGRYEQYF.

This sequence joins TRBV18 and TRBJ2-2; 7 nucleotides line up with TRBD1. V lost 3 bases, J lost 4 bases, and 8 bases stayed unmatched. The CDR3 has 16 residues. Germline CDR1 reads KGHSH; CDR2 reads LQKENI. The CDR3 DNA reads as TGTGCCAGCTCACCTCGCCGGGACAGAAGCACCGGGGAGCTGTTTTTT. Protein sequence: CASSPRRDRSTGELFF. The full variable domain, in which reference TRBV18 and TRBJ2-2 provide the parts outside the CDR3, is NAGVMQNPRHLVRRRGQEARLRCSPMKGHSHVYWYRQLPEEGLKFMVYLQKENIIDESGMPKERFSAEFPKEGPSILRIQQVVRGDSAAYFCASSPRRDRSTGELFFGEGSRLTVL.